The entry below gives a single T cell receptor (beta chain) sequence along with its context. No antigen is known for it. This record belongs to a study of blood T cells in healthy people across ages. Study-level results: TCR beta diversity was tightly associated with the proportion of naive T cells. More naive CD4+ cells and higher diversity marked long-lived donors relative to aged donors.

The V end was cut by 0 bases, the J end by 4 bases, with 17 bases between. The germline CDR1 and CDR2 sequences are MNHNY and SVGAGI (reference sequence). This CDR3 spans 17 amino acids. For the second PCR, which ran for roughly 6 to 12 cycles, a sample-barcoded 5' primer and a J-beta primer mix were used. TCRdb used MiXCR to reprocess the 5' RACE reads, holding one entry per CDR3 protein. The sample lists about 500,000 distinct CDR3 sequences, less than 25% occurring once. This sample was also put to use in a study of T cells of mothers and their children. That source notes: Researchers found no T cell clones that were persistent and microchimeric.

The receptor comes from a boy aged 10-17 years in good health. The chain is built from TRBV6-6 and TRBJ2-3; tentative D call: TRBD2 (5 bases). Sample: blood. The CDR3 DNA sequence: TGTGCCAGCAGTTACTCGAGGGAGCGCCCGTCCCCAGATACGCAGTATTTT. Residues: CASSYSRERPSPDTQYF.